The 15 T cell receptor beta chains below come from one sample, sequenced in a study of T cells in women clearing cervical HPV infection. Only in-frame clones appear in the TCRdb table, and some are missing; sequencing was by immunoSEQ multiplex PCR. The sample includes some 41,000 clones. Sample: blood buffy coat. These receptors all stem from a woman between 18 and 69 years old with a cervical HPV16 infection that either progressed to CIN3+ or cleared (not recorded which).

On this clone itself: The read stops 3 residues short of the end of the CDR3; the missing end is completed from the germline J gene. This chain links TRBV6-1 with TRBJ2-5; the match to TRBD1 covers 7 bases. The CDR3 sequence is 15 residues long. Losses at the gene ends were 4 bases for V and 5 bases for J; bases not matched to a gene: 10. Germline CDR1 is MNHNS and CDR2 is SASEGT. The CDR3 here is CASSVPQGSGETQYF. Incomplete CDR3 DNA: TGTGCCAGCAGTGTCCCACAGGGGAGTGGGGAGACC.

Points on this clone: The read ends 3 residues shy of where the CDR3 ends; the end is completed using the germline J gene. The chain couples TRBV20-1 to TRBJ2-5, with 8 bases identical to TRBD2. V shed 5 bases, J shed 4 bases, and the junction held 9 bases outside the gene matches. Germline CDR1 and CDR2: DFQATT and SNEGSKA (reference sequence). This CDR3 region has 14 residues. The CDR3 DNA, read in part, is TGCAGTGCTTCCCCCCTCGGGGGGGGAGAGACC. It codes for CSASPLGGGET. The whole CDR3 protein is CSASPLGGGETQYF.

In regard to this clone: The CDR3 end lies 3 residues beyond the end of the read and is filled in from the germline J gene. The gene calls are TRBV19 and TRBJ1-3; TRBD1 is a possible D gene (6 bases). V lost 10 bases and J 2 bases, leaving 9 bases between the germline ends. The CDR3 runs to 12 residues. Germline V gene data show CDR1 as LNHDA and CDR2 as SQIVND (reference sequence). The DNA read from the CDR3 is TGTGCCATGAAGGGGGCTGGAAACACC. Encoded protein: CAMKGAGNT. In full, the CDR3 is CAMKGAGNTIYF.

Remarks on this clone: The DNA ends 3 residues before the CDR3 does, and the rest of the CDR3 is filled in from the germline J gene. The chain employs TRBV7-9 and TRBJ1-6; tentatively, D is TRBD1 (5 bases). Germline CDR1 is SEHNR and CDR2 is FQNEAQ (reference sequence). This CDR3 spans 13 amino acids. This CDR3 reads CATLLGQGSALHF. Partial CDR3 DNA: TGTGCCACCCTTTTGGGGCAGGGTTCGGCC.

CDR3 bases read: TGTGCCAGCAGCCCGGAGGGCATTAGAGGGGAGACC. Amino acid sequence: CASSPEGIRGET. The CDR3 as a whole reads CASSPEGIRGETQYF. The chain links TRBV7-3 to TRBJ2-5; weak D call: TRBD2 (6 bases). The read ends 3 residues shy of where the CDR3 ends; the end is completed using the germline J gene. V was trimmed by 5 bases and J by 5 bases, leaving 18 bases between them. Germline values: CDR1 SGHTA, CDR2 FQGTGA. This CDR3 spans 15 amino acids.

The CDR3 spells CSARAFGYSGTYQETQYF. The CDR3 bases that were read are TGCAGTGCTAGAGCCTTTGGATATAGCGGGACATACCAAGAGACC. The chain recombines TRBV20-1 with TRBJ2-5, with 8 bases that match TRBD2. The read finishes 3 residues shy of the CDR3 end, and the germline J gene is used to complete it. Germline V gene data show CDR1 as DFQATT and CDR2 as SNEGSKA (reference sequence). This CDR3 contains 18 residues. V lost 1 base, J lost 0 bases, and 13 bases stayed unmatched.

About this clone: The read stops 3 residues short of the end of the CDR3; the missing end is completed from the germline J gene. The V and J genes are TRBV12-3 or TRBV12-4 and TRBJ2-3; TRBD1 matches at 11 bases. V trimming: 6 bases; J trimming: 4 bases; junction bases outside the gene matches: 9. The CDR3 extends over 16 amino acids. The sequenced part of the CDR3 DNA is TGTGCCAGCAGGGATCGGACAGGGGGCATCGCAGATACG. Amino acid sequence: CASRDRTGGIADT. The whole CDR3 sequence reads CASRDRTGGIADTQYF.

Concerning this clone itself: Sequencing ends 3 residues short of the CDR3 end; the germline J gene provides the rest. The rearrangement joins TRBV7-9 to TRBJ2-3; TRBD1 matches 8 bases. The CDR3 is 14 residues long. Germline values: CDR1 SEHNR, CDR2 FQNEAQ (reference sequence). The CDR3 spells CASSYGQGVETQYF. The sequenced part of the CDR3 DNA is TGTGCCAGCAGCTATGGACAGGGAGTAGAGACG.

Note on this clone: The read falls 3 residues short of the CDR3 end, and the missing part is taken from the germline J gene. V and J are TRBV30 and TRBJ2-2; the D gene is possibly TRBD1 (5 bases). The CDR3 runs to 15 residues. Germline CDR1 and CDR2: GTSNPN and SVGIG (reference sequence). The covered CDR3 bases are TGTGCCTGGAGTGCCTTAGGGGCCCGGAGTGAAAAG. Translating it yields CAWSALGARSEK. The entire CDR3 sequence reads CAWSALGARSEKLFF.

A note on this clone: Read sequence stops 3 residues before the CDR3 end, and the germline J gene provides the missing end. The gene calls are TRBV29-1 and TRBJ2-7, with 9 bases that match TRBD2. Trimming removed 5 bases from V and 3 bases from J; junction bases left unmatched: 5. This CDR3 spans 13 amino acids. Germline V gene sequence: CDR1 SQVTM, CDR2 ANQGSEA. The covered CDR3 bases are TGCAGCGTTAGACTAGCGGTTAGCTACGAG. This translates into CSVRLAVSYE. The entire CDR3 sequence reads CSVRLAVSYEQYF.

Regarding this clone: The read finishes 3 residues shy of the CDR3 end, and the germline J gene is used to complete it. The genes are TRBV10-2 and TRBJ2-1; possibly TRBD1 for D (5 bases). V shed 3 bases and J shed 8 bases, with 20 bases lying between them. Germline V CDR1 and CDR2: WSHSY, SAAADI. CDR3 length: 16 residues. The CDR3 loop is CASSESLYRRRHEQFF. The sequenced part of the CDR3 DNA is TGCGCCAGCAGTGAAAGTTTGTACAGGCGAAGGCATGAG.

Notes on this clone: The read halts 3 residues ahead of the CDR3 end, with the missing end drawn from the germline J gene. The gene calls are TRBV6-2 or TRBV6-3 and TRBJ2-7; weak D call: TRBD1 (5 bases). CDR1 and CDR2 (germline): MNHEY, SVGEGT. V was clipped by 7 bases and J by 2 bases, with 12 bases between them. This CDR3 has 13 residues. This CDR3 is CASTRQPPYEQYF. CDR3 bases read: TGTGCCAGCACTAGACAGCCACCCTACGAG.

In the case of this clone: The read is 3 residues too short to cover the CDR3 end, so that end is filled in from the germline J gene. V gene TRBV12-3 or TRBV12-4 combines with J gene TRBJ2-7, with TRBD2 matching over 7 bases. V dropped 6 bases and J dropped 3; count of bases not matched to a gene: 8. This CDR3 comprises 14 residues. The CDR3 loop reads CASSSSTGGYEQYF. CDR3 DNA (partial): TGTGCCAGCAGCTCCTCGACGGGGGGCTACGAG.

This clone is deemed large by its frequency. Coverage ceases 3 residues before the CDR3 finishes, and the germline J gene fills in the end. The V and J genes are TRBV19 and TRBJ1-5; no firm D call. CDR1 and CDR2 from the germline V gene are LNHDA and SQIVND (reference sequence). This CDR3 region has 14 residues. The V end was cut by 3 bases, the J end by 5 bases, with 11 bases between. The CDR3 is CASSMAGTDQPQHF. Incomplete CDR3 DNA: TGTGCCAGTAGTATGGCAGGAACAGATCAGCCC.

Details on this clone: Coverage ceases 3 residues before the CDR3 finishes, and the germline J gene fills in the end. The V call is TRBV18, the J call TRBJ2-5; D not certain. CDR1 and CDR2 from the germline V gene are KGHSH and LQKENI. The CDR3 has 13 amino acids. Trimming took 0 bases from V and 4 from J, leaving 6 bases between them. The chain's CDR3 is CASSPPNGETQYF. The sequenced CDR3 bases are TGTGCCAGCTCACCACCGAACGGAGAGACC.